What follows is one TCR beta chain and its context. The CDR3 has 17 residues. Looked up from germline, CDR1 is SGDLS and CDR2 is YYNGEE. The ends lost 4 bases at V and 2 bases at J; junction bases unmatched: 11. Only in-frame clones appear in the TCRdb table, and some are missing; sequencing was by immunoSEQ multiplex PCR. The data show a few million clones, approximately 94% seen once. This entry belongs to a study of shared clonotypes between healthy human individuals. Sequences were obtained from naive CD4+ T cells sorted from blood. The subset here: CD45RA+ positively selected. This clonotype originated in a young man in good health. The rearrangement links TRBV9 to TRBJ2-1; TRBD2 aligns across 8 bases. The CDR3 sequence: CASSPHSGLAPYNEQFF. The DNA for the CDR3 is TGTGCCAGCAGCCCCCACTCCGGACTAGCTCCCTACAATGAGCAGTTCTTC.